The sequence of this TCR beta chain was determined in a study of CD8+ T cells in alopecia areata. Study as a whole: Tofacitinib therapy lasting 6 to 18 months was followed by 6 months off drug.

The germline V gene encodes CDR1 GTSNPN and CDR2 SVGIG (reference sequence). Trimming pared 0 bases from V and 2 bases from J, leaving 11 bases between. CDR3 length: 15 amino acids. Specimens obtained from alopecia areata patients comprised lesional scalp punch biopsies and peripheral blood. The sorting of PBMCs gave CD4+ and CD8+ T cells. Following extraction, RNA underwent reverse transcription to cDNA, which served as the sequencing template. Repertoires were generated with immunoSEQ multiplex PCR, while TCRdb's copy carries only in-frame clones and drops some. The repertoire holds approximately 54,000 clones, with about 96% as singletons.

The sample was CD8+ T cells sorted from blood, taken at week 0. The chain couples TRBV30 to TRBJ1-5; the D gene is possibly TRBD1 (5 bases). This clonotype was sampled from a human donor with alopecia areata. The CDR3 loop is CAWSVIGAGNQPQHF. The CDR3 region has the DNA TGTGCCTGGAGTGTAATCGGGGCTGGCAATCAGCCCCAGCATTTT.